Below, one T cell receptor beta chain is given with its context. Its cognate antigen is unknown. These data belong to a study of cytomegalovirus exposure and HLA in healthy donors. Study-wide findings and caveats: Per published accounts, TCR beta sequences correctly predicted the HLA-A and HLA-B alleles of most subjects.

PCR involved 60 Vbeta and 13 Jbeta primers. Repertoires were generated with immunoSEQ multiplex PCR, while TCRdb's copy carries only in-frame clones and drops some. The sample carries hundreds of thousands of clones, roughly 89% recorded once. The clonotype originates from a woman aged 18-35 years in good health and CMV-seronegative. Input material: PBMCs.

Here the CDR3 DNA reads TGTGCTAGTGGTTCGTCGGGCCTTGACAGGGGCTACGAGCAGTACTTC. Translation: CASGSSGLDRGYEQYF. The chain combines TRBV12-5 with TRBJ2-5; TRBD1 matches 8 bases. The end of the DNA aligns better with TRBJ2-7, so the J call may be wrong. CDR1 is LGHNT, CDR2 FRNRAP, per germline. The CDR3 is 16 amino acids.